The clone carrying this T cell receptor (beta chain) appeared a few times. The antigen is not known. V lost 3 bases and J lost 0, with 5 bases in between. The germline V gene has CDR1 KGHSH and CDR2 LQKENI. This CDR3 region has 13 residues. Together with a sample-barcoded 5' primer, a J-beta primer mix was included in a second PCR lasting about 6 to 12 cycles. TCRdb ran MiXCR on the 5' RACE reads and lists one entry per CDR3 protein. The data contain 870,000 or so distinct CDR3 sequences, 25% to 35% of them singletons. The data derive from a study of blood T cells in healthy people across ages. The study's findings and limits: Both higher diversity and more naive CD4+ cells marked long-lived donors when set against aged donors. Unsorted PBMCs blocked a conclusive comparison of naive and antigen-experienced cells.

Per sample, no less than 5 micrograms of total RNA were extracted. The chain employs TRBV18 and TRBJ2-5; D unresolved. The specimen sequenced was blood. The TCR was taken from a woman aged 80 or older in good health. The CDR3 region is CASSPQYQETQYF. The CDR3 nucleotides read TGTGCCAGCTCACCTCAGTACCAAGAGACCCAGTACTTC. Combining the CDR3 with reference TRBV18 and TRBJ2-5 gives the whole variable domain NAGVMQNPRHLVRRRGQEARLRCSPMKGHSHVYWYRQLPEEGLKFMVYLQKENIIDESGMPKERFSAEFPKEGPSILRIQQVVRGDSAAYFCASSPQYQETQYFGPGTRLLVL.